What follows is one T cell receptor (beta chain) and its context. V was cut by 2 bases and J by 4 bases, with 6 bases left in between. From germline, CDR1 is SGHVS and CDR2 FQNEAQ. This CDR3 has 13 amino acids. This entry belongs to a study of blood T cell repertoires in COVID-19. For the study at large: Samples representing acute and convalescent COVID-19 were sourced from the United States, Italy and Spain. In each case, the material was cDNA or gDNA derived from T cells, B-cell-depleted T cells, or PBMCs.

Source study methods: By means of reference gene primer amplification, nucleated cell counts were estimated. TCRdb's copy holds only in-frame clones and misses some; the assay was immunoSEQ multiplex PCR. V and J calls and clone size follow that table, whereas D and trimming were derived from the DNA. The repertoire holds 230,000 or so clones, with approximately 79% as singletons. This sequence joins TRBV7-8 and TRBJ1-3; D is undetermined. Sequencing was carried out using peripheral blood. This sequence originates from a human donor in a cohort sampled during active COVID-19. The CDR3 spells CASSLIQGNTIYF. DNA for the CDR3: TGTGCCAGCAGCTTAATCCAGGGAAACACCATATATTTT.